The sequence of this T cell receptor (beta chain) was determined in a study of T cell clones after liver transplantation. Study information: Three of eight recipients were HCV-positive; others had non-autoimmune, non-viral indications.

The CDR3 extends over 13 amino acids. Germline CDR1 LNHDA, CDR2 SQIVND (reference sequence). Trimming removed 6 bases at V and 0 bases at J, with 9 bases between. Some clones are missing from TCRdb's copy, which holds only in-frame ones; the method was immunoSEQ multiplex PCR. The sample shows 50,000 or so clones, roughly 71% of them seen only once. The TCR comes from a human patient who received a liver transplant. Some T cells could come from the graft donor. The specimen comprised CD4+ T cells from blood, sampled more than 52 months after liver transplant. The rearrangement uses TRBV19 and TRBJ2-7; D is perhaps TRBD1 (5 bases). The CDR3 is CASSDSFSYEQYF. CDR3 DNA: TGTGCCAGTAGCGACAGTTTCTCCTACGAGCAGTACTTC.